The next 8 T cell receptor beta chains were all read from a single sample in a study of regulatory T cells in long-lasting Graves disease. The TCR beta library used iRepertoire HTBI primers with Arm-PCR amplification of CDR3. TCRdb processed the multiplex PCR reads anew with MiXCR; each CDR3 protein has one entry. This table holds 400,000 to 600,000 distinct CDR3 sequences, under 25% found once. The time point is: persistent/refractory GD, antithyroid drugs over 5 years with positive TRAb. RNA isolated from PBMCs was used to make the TCR library. This material consisted of peripheral blood mononuclear cells (PBMCs), taken when the disease was refractory, from a patient treated with antithyroid drugs. The receptors derive from a female donor with Graves disease.

This chain connects TRBV19 to TRBJ1-1, with 9 bases lining up with TRBD1. V was clipped by 0 bases and J by 4 bases; unmatched bases: 9. The CDR3 is 17 residues long. Germline-derived CDR1 and CDR2 are LNHDA and SQIVND (reference sequence). CDR3 nucleotides: TGTGCCAGTAGTATAGATCGTGACAGGGGGACGACCACTGAAGCTTTCTTT. It translates to CASSIDRDRGTTTEAFF.

The table lists this clonotype with many counts. The CDR3 sequence is CASSLGREYEQYF. The CDR3 DNA is TGTGCCAGCAGCCTAGGACGGGAATACGAGCAGTACTTC. The chain joins TRBV28 to TRBJ2-7, with a tentative D call TRBD2 (5 bases). The V end lost 6 bases, the J end lost 4 bases, and 13 bases lay between the germline ends. CDR1 is MDHEN and CDR2 is SYDVKM in the germline V gene. The CDR3 loop spans 13 amino acids.

This clonotype was detected only once. The chain uses TRBV12-3 or TRBV12-4 and TRBJ1-1; D is uncertain. Trimming removed 7 bases from V and 0 bases from J, with 9 bases in between. CDR3 length: 13 residues. The DNA of the CDR3 is TGTGCCAGCAATAGGTTCATGAACACTGAAGCTTTCTTT. This codes for CASNRFMNTEAFF.

This clonotype has ten or more counts. The chain has TRBV28 and TRBJ1-2; TRBD1 might be the D (5 bases). The ends were cut back, 1 base at V and 4 bases at J, with 13 bases in the middle. CDR1 is MDHEN, CDR2 SYDVKM, per germline. The CDR3 loop spans 15 amino acids. CDR3 sequence: CASSLSGVDSYGYTF. CDR3 nucleotides: TGTGCCAGCAGTTTATCGGGGGTGGATAGCTATGGCTACACCTTC.

In its sample, this clonotype was seen a few times. The chain combines TRBV7-9 with TRBJ2-6; 9 positions agree with TRBD2. The CDR3 runs to 16 residues. V dropped 5 bases and J dropped 3; count of bases not matched to a gene: 5. Looked up from germline, CDR1 is SEHNR and CDR2 is FQNEAQ (reference sequence). The CDR3 DNA is TGTGCCAGCAGCCTGCGGGGGGGAAGTGGGGCCAACGTCCTGACTTTC. Its translation is CASSLRGGSGANVLTF.

This clonotype has ten or more counts. The chain couples TRBV5-6 to TRBJ1-5, with D unclear. The CDR3 contains 14 residues. V lost 6 bases, J lost 3 bases, and 13 bases lay in between. The germline V gene has CDR1 SGHDT and CDR2 YYEEEE. In DNA form, the CDR3 reads TGTGCCAGCACCCTAGGACGGAACAATCAGCCCCAGCATTTT. Translation: CASTLGRNNQPQHF.

This clonotype occurred many times. V usage is TRBV27 and J usage is TRBJ1-2, with unresolved D. The CDR3 sequence is 14 residues long. Germline V gene sequence: CDR1 MNHEY, CDR2 SMNVEV (reference sequence). V was pared by 5 bases and J by 0 bases, with 10 bases between. The CDR3 nucleotides read TGTGCCAGCAGTAACAGCCGCACTAACTATGGCTACACCTTC. This sequence encodes CASSNSRTNYGYTF.

This clonotype was counted between two and nine times. The junction and the germline gene differ at one end; a read error may be behind it. The chain uses TRBV24-1 and TRBJ2-1; TRBD1 agrees at 7 bases. There are 15 residues in the CDR3. The V gene's germline CDR1 is KGHDR and CDR2 SFDVKD. This CDR3 is CATSDTVVRDSERFF. The CDR3 DNA sequence: TGTGCCACCAGTGATACCGTGGTACGGGACAGCGAGCGGTTCTTC.